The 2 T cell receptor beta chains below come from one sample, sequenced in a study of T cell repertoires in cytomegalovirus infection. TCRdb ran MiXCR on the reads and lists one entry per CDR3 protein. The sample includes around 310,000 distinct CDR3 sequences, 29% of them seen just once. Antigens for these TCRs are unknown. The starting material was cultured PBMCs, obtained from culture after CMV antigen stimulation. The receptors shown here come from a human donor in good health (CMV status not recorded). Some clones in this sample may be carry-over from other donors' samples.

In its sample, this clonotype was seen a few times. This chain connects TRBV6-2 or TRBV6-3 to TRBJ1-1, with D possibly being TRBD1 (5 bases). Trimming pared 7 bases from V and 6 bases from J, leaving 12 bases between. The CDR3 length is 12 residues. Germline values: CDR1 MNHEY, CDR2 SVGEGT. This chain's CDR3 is CASTSRGPEAFF. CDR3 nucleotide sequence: TGTGCCAGCACTTCCCGGGGACCTGAAGCTTTCTTT.

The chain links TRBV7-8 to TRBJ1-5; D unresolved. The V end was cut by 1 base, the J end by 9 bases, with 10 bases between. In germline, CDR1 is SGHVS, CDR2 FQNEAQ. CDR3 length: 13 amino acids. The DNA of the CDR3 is TGTGCCAGCAGCTTAGGGCGGGATTGGCCCCAGCATTTT. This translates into CASSLGRDWPQHF.